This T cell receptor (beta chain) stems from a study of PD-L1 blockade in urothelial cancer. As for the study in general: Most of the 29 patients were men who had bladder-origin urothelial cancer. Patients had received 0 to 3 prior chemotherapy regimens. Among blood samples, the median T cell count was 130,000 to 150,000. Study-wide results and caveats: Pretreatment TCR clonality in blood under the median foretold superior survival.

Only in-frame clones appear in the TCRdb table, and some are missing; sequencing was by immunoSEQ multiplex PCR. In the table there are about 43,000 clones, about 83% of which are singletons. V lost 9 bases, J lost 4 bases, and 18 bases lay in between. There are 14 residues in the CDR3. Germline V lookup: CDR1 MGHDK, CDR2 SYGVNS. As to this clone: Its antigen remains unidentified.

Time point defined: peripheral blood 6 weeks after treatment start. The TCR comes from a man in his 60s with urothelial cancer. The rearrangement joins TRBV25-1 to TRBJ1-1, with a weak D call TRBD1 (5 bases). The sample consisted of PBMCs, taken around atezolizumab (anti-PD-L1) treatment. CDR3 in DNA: TGTGCCAGTAGAAGGGCAGGGTACGGCACTGAAGCTTTCTTT. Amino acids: CASRRAGYGTEAFF.